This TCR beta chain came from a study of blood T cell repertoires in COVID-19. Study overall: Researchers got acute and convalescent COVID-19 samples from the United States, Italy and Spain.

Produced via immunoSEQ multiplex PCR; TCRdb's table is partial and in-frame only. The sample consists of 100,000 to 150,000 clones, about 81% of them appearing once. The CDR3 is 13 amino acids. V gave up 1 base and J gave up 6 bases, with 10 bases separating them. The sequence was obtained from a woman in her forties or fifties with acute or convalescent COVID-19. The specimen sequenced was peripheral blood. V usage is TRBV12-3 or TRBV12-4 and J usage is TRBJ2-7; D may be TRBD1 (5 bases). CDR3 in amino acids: CASSLEGRGEQYF. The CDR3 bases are TGTGCCAGCAGTTTAGAGGGAAGGGGCGAGCAGTACTTC.